This entry is about one T cell receptor (beta chain). Its antigen remains undetermined. The record has no base qualities; no much larger clone is one base away. The CDR3 covers 13 residues, taking in both the cysteine and the phenylalanine. Only the CDR3 DNA is retained, 39 bases long and in frame from the first base. V is pared back by 0 bases and J by 8 bases, with 10 bases lying between the germline termini. The germline V gene gives CDR1 as SNHLY and CDR2 as FYNNEI. The treatment or condition tag for this specimen amounts to: around 19 received Ad26.COV2.S at low or high dose, single or two shots; 5 received placebo; per-sample allocation not given. For vaccine and placebo recipients, repertoires were sequenced using samples collected on day 63 after the first injection. Between 29 July and 7 August 2020, Cohort 1b enrolled 25 adults aged 18-55 years at one site in Boston, USA. Ad26.COV2.S consisted of a replication-incompetent adenovirus type 26 vector by which a prefusion-stabilized SARS-CoV-2 spike protein from the original Wuhan strain was expressed.

This specimen belongs to a study of Ad26.COV2.S vaccination and SARS-CoV-2 variants (dated by TCRdb to the early 2020s). As for the study more broadly: Vaccine-arm donors came from COV1001, a multicentre, randomized, double-blind, placebo-controlled phase I-IIa trial of Ad26.COV2.S in healthy adults. Ad26.COV2.S was administered intramuscularly at 5 x 10^10 or 1 x 10^11 viral particles, either as a single shot or as two shots given 56 days apart. TCRbeta repertoire sequencing served as the tool for gauging how specific and how broad the SARS-CoV-2-reactive T cell receptors were following Ad26.COV2.S vaccination. The TCR-sequenced set comprised approximately 30 samples: approximately 19 Ad26.COV2.S vaccine recipients, 5 placebo recipients and 8 SARS-CoV-2 convalescent individuals. Trial participants were randomized into five groups of five: low-dose or high-dose Ad26.COV2.S given once or twice, or placebo on both occasions. Throughout the experiments and outcome assessment, investigators stayed blinded to trial group allocation.

Study-wide findings and limitations: It was noted by the authors that total T cell responses may have been underestimated by the TCR breadth and depth analyses. Vaccine and placebo recipients had similar non-spike TCR breadth, a finding consistent with the vaccine containing only spike. Ad26.COV2.S recipients had higher spike-specific TCR breadth than placebo recipients (P = 0.0014). The study lacked the statistical power to compare responses across vaccine doses or regimens. After vaccination, substantial breadth of spike-specific CD8+ and CD4+ T cell responses was reported.

The immunoSEQ Assay was used to sequence TCRbeta CDR3 regions. After extraction, genomic DNA underwent amplification by bias-controlled multiplex PCR, followed by high-throughput sequencing. The authors processed their data as follows. To quantify the absolute abundance of every unique TCRbeta CDR3 region, sequences were collapsed and filtered. T cell fraction was estimated by normalizing TCRbeta template counts to usable DNA, with usable DNA measured through amplification of reference genes found in all nucleated cells. Repertoire TCRs were annotated as SARS-CoV-2-specific by exact matching of V gene, CDR3 amino acid sequence and J gene to a known reactive TCR set. The reference SARS-CoV-2 TCR set was derived from MIRA and filtered for enrichment in COVID-19-positive ImmuneCODE repertoires, a step that removed public or cross-reactive TCRs. Based on the MIRA antigens, annotated TCRs were further analysed at the level of specific ORF or position within ORF. Breadth was defined as annotated unique rearrangements over total unique productive rearrangements; depth was the summed frequency of those rearrangements. Two-sided Wilcoxon rank-sum tests were applied when comparing TCR breadth between groups. Sourced from immuneACCESS, this table was stored by TCRdb with only in-frame sequences that have V and J called. A share of the clones is absent; for the studies checked, an unresolved V gene accounts for under half, and the remainder has no known explanation. The V and J calls and clone size are taken from that table; D and trimming were inferred from the DNA. The sample table holds about 350,000 clones, of which roughly 89% were seen once. The ten largest account for approximately 5% of the sample.

The TCR was taken from a person between 18 and 60 years old who received the Ad26.COV2.S COVID-19 vaccine or a placebo. This material consisted of peripheral blood, taken in a trial of Ad26.COV2.S vaccine versus placebo. This receptor chain uses TRBV2 and TRBJ1-2; the D gene is unclear. CDR3 reads: CASSEAGLDGYTF. The DNA sequence follows: TGTGCCAGCAGTGAAGCGGGTTTAGACGGCTACACCTTC. The full variable domain, completed from the reference TRBV2 and TRBJ1-2 proteins outside the CDR3, reads EPEVTQTPSHQVTQMGQEVILRCVPISNHLYFYWYRQILGQKVEFLVSFYNNEISEKSEIFDDQFSVERPDGSNFTLKIRSTKLEDSAMYFCASSEAGLDGYTFGSGTRLTVV.